This TCR beta chain is from a study of cytomegalovirus exposure and HLA in healthy donors. Study outcomes and limitations: It was reportedly the case that the classifier diagnosed cytomegalovirus status with high specificity and sensitivity. In a later analysis, V- and J-gene trimming of beta chains associated with a DCLRE1C missense variant, replicated independently. Reportedly, TCR beta sequences accurately predicted HLA-A and HLA-B alleles in most subjects.

About this clone itself: Its antigen is unknown.

The primer mix had 60 Vbeta and 13 Jbeta primers. Clones were sequenced by immunoSEQ multiplex PCR, and TCRdb holds only the in-frame ones, with some missing. The sample lists tens of thousands of clones, around four fifths seen once, with 2.9% in the top ten. CDR1 and CDR2 (germline): MDHEN, SYDVKM. V was trimmed by 6 bases and J by 7 bases, leaving 13 bases between them. CDR3 length: 14 amino acids. Sequenced: PBMCs. The sequence was collected from a middle-aged man in good health and CMV-seronegative. The gene calls are TRBV28 and TRBJ1-6; possibly TRBD1 for D (6 bases). The CDR3 nucleotides are TGTGCCAGCAGCAACCACAGGGAGAATTCACCCCTCCACTTT. Translating it yields CASSNHRENSPLHF.